Each of the 3 T cell receptor beta chains below was sequenced from the same sample in a study of T cell changes during pregnancy in multiple sclerosis. TCRdb's copy holds only in-frame clones and misses some; the assay was immunoSEQ multiplex PCR. The table has roughly 100,000 clones, around 93% seen once; the top ten hold roughly 1.5%. The sample here was peripheral blood, taken after pregnancy. These receptor sequences come from a female donor with multiple sclerosis, enrolled in a pregnancy study.

The chain has TRBV7-3 and TRBJ2-3, with D unclear. The CDR3 length is 12 residues. Germline values: CDR1 SGHTA, CDR2 FQGTGA. Trimming left V 7 bases short and J 6 bases short, with 11 bases between. The CDR3 nucleotides are TGTGCCAGCACCACTCCCGGGGATACGCAGTATTTT. This translates into CASTTPGDTQYF.

This chain links TRBV5-4 with TRBJ2-1; 7 bases map to TRBD2. CDR3 length: 16 amino acids. The ends lost 4 bases at V and 4 bases at J; junction bases unmatched: 11. The germline V gene has CDR1 SGHNT and CDR2 YYREEE (reference sequence). CDR3 sequence (DNA): TGTGCCAGCAGCCTCGGGGTAGCTAGCGGTTACAATGAGCAGTTCTTC. This codes for CASSLGVASGYNEQFF. The full variable domain, with the rest looked up from reference TRBV5-4 and TRBJ2-1, is ETGVTQSPTHLIKTRGQQVTLRCSSQSGHNTVSWYQQALGQGPQFIFQYYREEENGRGNFPPRFSGLQFPNYSSELNVNALELDDSALYLCASSLGVASGYNEQFFGPGTRLTVL.

This clone appeared a single time. This chain joins TRBV2 and TRBJ1-3; 7 bases are shared with TRBD1. The CDR3 has 16 amino acids. V was clipped by 8 bases and J by 2 bases; unmatched bases: 12. Germline V lookup: CDR1 SNHLY, CDR2 FYNNEI. The DNA of the CDR3 is TGTGCCAGCGGGTGGCAGGGACAGACAACTGGAAACACCATATATTTT. This encodes CASGWQGQTTGNTIYF.